This T cell receptor beta chain was identified during a study of T cell changes during pregnancy in multiple sclerosis. The assay was immunoSEQ multiplex PCR, and TCRdb's table has in-frame clones only and misses some. The sample shows roughly 26,000 clones, approximately 92% of them seen only once. Between the trimmed V and J ends, which lost 1 base and 5 bases, there was a span of 14 bases. The CDR3 length is 15 residues. CDR1 and CDR2 (germline): SGHTA, FQGNSA. V and J are TRBV7-2 and TRBJ2-5, with D possibly TRBD1 on 5 matching bases. This receptor was obtained from a female donor with multiple sclerosis, enrolled in a pregnancy study. The input for sequencing was CD8+ T cells from peripheral blood mononuclear cells, taken in the second trimester of pregnancy. The CDR3, as DNA: TGTGCCAGCAGCTTAGATTCGGCAGGGTTGGAGACCCAGTACTTC. Protein sequence: CASSLDSAGLETQYF.